These T cell receptor beta chains were read from a single sample in a study of tumor-infiltrating lymphocytes in glioblastoma multiforme. TCRdb re-analysed the multiplex PCR reads in MiXCR, keeping a single row per CDR3 protein. This sample yields about 9,200 distinct CDR3 sequences, of which less than 75% are seen a single time; under 30% belongs to the top ten. The specimen sequenced was brain tumor tissue. The receptors were sampled from a male donor with glioblastoma. CDR3s include the opening cysteine and the closing phenylalanine or tryptophan. The D gene is left open where the match is weak. Some rows have no size entry. The others give once, few or many, or a class for an expanded clone.

d_call j_call v_call clone_size cdr3_aa cdr3_nt
TRBD2 TRBJ2-2 TRBV11-2 . CASTPLFGQGLAVNTGELFF TGTGCCAGCACCCCCCTATTCGGGCAAGGGCTAGCGGTAAACACCGGGGAGCTGTTTTTT
. TRBJ2-1 TRBV29-1 . CSGWWGGSYNEKFF TGCAGCGGGTGGTGGGGGGGCTCCTACAATGAGAAGTTCTTC
TRBD2 TRBJ2-1 TRBV11-1 . CASSLGAGSGRNIEQFF TGCGCCAGCAGCTTAGGGGCAGGTAGCGGGAGGAATATTGAGCAGTTCTTC
TRBD2 TRBJ2-5 TRBV11-2 . CASSNTGISGPRETYYF TGTGCCAGCAGCAATACCGGGATTAGCGGGCCGAGAGAGACCTACTACTTC
. TRBJ1-2 TRBV28 medium-sized CASSLSLGGYTF TGTGCCAGCAGTTTGTCCCTCGGGGGTTACACCTTC
. TRBJ2-1 TRBV12-3/TRBV12-4 medium-sized CASRSTDSYNEQFF TGTGCCAGCAGGTCAACCGATTCGTACAATGAGCAGTTCTTC
. TRBJ2-1 TRBV11-3 . CVSSLVPDEQLF TGCGTCAGCAGCTTAGTTCCCGATGAGCAGCTCTTC
TRBD1 TRBJ1-1 TRBV11-3 . CASSSGQGDTEAFF TGTGCCAGCAGCTCGGGACAGGGGGACACTGAAGCTTTCTTT
. TRBJ2-1 TRBV20-1 . CSAQPQYNEQFF TGCAGTGCCCAGCCACAGTACAATGAGCAGTTCTTC
. TRBJ2-1 TRBV2 medium-sized CASKKRGTDNEQFF TGTGCCAGCAAAAAACGGGGGACTGACAATGAGCAGTTCTTC
. TRBJ1-1 TRBV9 . CASSVGVVKTEAFF TGTGCCAGCAGCGTAGGGGTCGTGAAGACTGAAGCTTTCTTT
. TRBJ2-3 TRBV11-1 few CASSPFGTDTQYF TGTGCCAGCAGCCCCTTCGGCACAGATACGCAGTATTTT
. TRBJ2-5 TRBV10-3 . CAISGNRDSQETQYF TGTGCCATTAGTGGGAACCGGGACTCACAAGAGACCCAGTACTTC
. TRBJ2-3 TRBV10-2 . CASSALVNTGTQYF TGCGCCAGCAGTGCTCTAGTTAACACAGGTACGCAGTATTTT
. TRBJ1-2 TRBV10-3 medium-sized CAISAAAGNGYTF TGTGCCATCAGTGCCGCAGCTGGAAATGGCTACACCTTC
. TRBJ2-3 TRBV4-1 . CASIQEGDGGTDTQYF TGCGCCAGCATCCAAGAAGGAGACGGGGGGACAGATACACAGTATTTT
. TRBJ1-1 TRBV12-3/TRBV12-4 . CRSSLSRGTEAFF TGCCGCAGCAGTTTGAGCAGGGGAACTGAAGCTTTCTTT
. TRBJ2-3 TRBV12-3/TRBV12-4 . CASSPGRSLTDTQYF TGTGCCAGCAGTCCGGGAAGGAGTCTCACAGATACGCAGTATTTT
TRBD1 TRBJ2-3 TRBV29-1 . CSVEDRGLGSTDTQYF TGCAGCGTTGAAGACAGGGGGTTAGGTAGCACAGATACGCAGTATTTT
. TRBJ2-1 TRBV11-2 . CASGLYRGNEQFF TGTGCCAGCGGCTTATATAGGGGAAATGAGCAGTTCTTC
. TRBJ2-1 TRBV20-1 . CGASPGLPNEQFF TGCGGTGCTAGTCCAGGGCTTCCAAATGAGCAGTTCTTC
. TRBJ1-2 TRBV6-1 . CASSEEGGYGYTF TGTGCCAGCAGTGAGGAGGGAGGGTATGGCTACACCTTC
. TRBJ2-2 TRBV6-5 . CASSWDLSTGSCFF .
. TRBJ1-6 TRBV30 many CAWTGTLYSPLHF TGTGCCTGGACAGGGACATTGTACTCACCCCTCCACTTT
. TRBJ2-7 TRBV12-3/TRBV12-4 . CASSFSRNEQYF TGTGCCAGCAGTTTCTCCCGCAACGAGCAGTACTTC
. TRBJ2-5 TRBV20-1 medium-sized CSAPRQPQETQYF TGCAGTGCTCCTCGACAGCCCCAAGAGACCCAGTACTTC
. TRBJ2-7 TRBV27 . CASSLSPPTRYEQYF TGTGCCAGCAGTTTATCACCTCCGACTAGATACGAGCAGTACTTC
TRBD2 TRBJ2-3 TRBV20-1 few CSARVSGSTDTQYF TGCAGTGCTAGGGTTAGCGGGAGTACAGATACGCAGTATTTT
. TRBJ1-5 TRBV20-1 . CSARASGSFNEPQHF TGCAGTGCTAGAGCCTCCGGGTCCTTTAATGAGCCCCAGCATTTT
TRBD2 TRBJ2-3 TRBV5-1 . CASSLVFAGVDTDTQYF TGCGCAAGCAGCTTGGTCTTTGCGGGAGTGGATACAGATACGCAGTATTTT
. TRBJ1-5 TRBV4-1 few CASSLTSGSSNQPQHF TGCGCCAGCAGCCTCACGTCAGGGTCTAGCAATCAGCCCCAGCATTTT
. TRBJ2-7 TRBV20-1 . CSAKGLARAYEQYF TGCAGTGCTAAGGGACTTGCGAGGGCCTACGAGCAGTACTTC
TRBD1 TRBJ2-3 TRBV20-1 . CSAPGQGPGAVAQYF TGCAGTGCCCCGGGACAGGGACCAGGAGCGGTAGCGCAGTATTTT
. TRBJ2-2 TRBV29-1 . CSVGAEDTGELFF TGCAGCGTTGGGGCAGAAGACACCGGGGAGCTGTTTTTT
TRBD1 TRBJ1-1 TRBV10-2 . CASFGQGALATEAFF TGCGCCAGCTTCGGACAGGGGGCATTAGCCACTGAGGCTTTCTTT
. TRBJ1-4 TRBV12-3/TRBV12-4 . CVSSERTIFEKLFF TGTGTCAGCAGTGAACGGACCATTTTCGAAAAACTGTTTTTT
. TRBJ2-4 TRBV6-5 . CASSLGSAKDIQYF TGTGCCAGCAGTCTTGGCTCGGCCAAAGACATTCAGTATTTC
TRBD1 TRBJ1-1 TRBV18 . CASSPIPGQGLSEAFF TGTGCCAGCTCACCTATCCCGGGACAGGGGTTGTCTGAAGCTTTCTTT
. TRBJ1-2 TRBV2 . CASSEDTAEGYTF TGTGCCAGCAGTGAAGACACAGCGGAAGGCTACACCTTC
. TRBJ2-4 TRBV10-3 few CAISEDKGSIQYF TGTGCCATCAGTGAAGACAAGGGGAGCATTCAGTACTTC
TRBD2 TRBJ2-7 TRBV20-1 . CSASPSGQLAYEQYF TGCAGTGCTTCCCCTTCCGGACAACTAGCGTACGAGCAGTACTTC
. TRBJ1-1 TRBV10-3 many CAIKIEEGEAFF TGTGCCATCAAAATCGAGGAAGGTGAAGCTTTCTTT
TRBD2 TRBJ2-4 TRBV20-1 . CSAIPGLGENIQYF TGCAGTGCAATCCCGGGACTAGGAGAAAACATCCAGTACTTC
TRBD1 TRBJ2-6 TRBV6-1 . CASNSGGSGADVLTF TGTGCCAGCAATTCAGGGGGTTCTGGGGCCGACGTCCTGACTTTC
TRBD1 TRBJ2-1 TRBV11-2 . CASSLAVRGPSRDEQVF TGTGCCAGCAGCTTGGCAGTAAGGGGGCCTTCGCGCGATGAGCAGGTCTTC
. TRBJ2-3 TRBV10-1 . CASSESNRNTDTQYF TGCGCCAGCAGTGAGTCAAACCGGAATACAGATACGCAGTATTTT
TRBD1 TRBJ1-2 TRBV11-2 . CASSLGQGWDGYTF TGTGCCAGCAGCCTCGGACAGGGGTGGGATGGCTACACCTTC
. TRBJ1-1 TRBV6-6 medium-sized CASSYLAEDEAFF TGTGCCAGCAGTTACTTAGCGGAGGATGAAGCTTTCTTT
. TRBJ1-4 TRBV11-2 . CASSLLGATNEKLFF TGTGCCAGCAGCTTACTAGGGGCGACTAATGAAAAACTGTTTTTT
. TRBJ2-1 TRBV28 . CASSLRSGYNEQFF TGTGCCAGCAGTTTACGTTCGGGGTACAATGAGCAGTTCTTT
TRBD2 TRBJ2-5 TRBV11-3 . CASSSNYSGTSGSRRETQYF TGTGCCAGCAGCTCTAACTACTCTGGGACTAGCGGGAGCCGGCGAGAGACCCAGTATTTC
TRBD2 TRBJ2-5 TRBV5-8 many CASSRAGTSGLMETQYF TGTGCCAGCAGCAGAGCCGGGACTAGCGGTCTGATGGAGACCCAGTACTTC
. TRBJ2-1 TRBV11-3 . CASSSRGEDEQFF TGTGCCAGCAGCTCGAGGGGGGAGGATGAACAATTCTTC
. TRBJ1-1 TRBV5-6 . CASSLGRRSLEAFF TGTGCCAGCAGCTTGGGCCGGCGATCCTTGGAAGCTTTCTTT
TRBD1 TRBJ2-1 TRBV6-2/TRBV6-3 . CASCAYRGDTNEQFF TGTGCCAGCTGTGCTTACAGGGGGGATACAAATGAGCAGTTCTTC